A single sample is the source of the 7 T cell receptor beta chains below, sequenced in a study of blood T cell repertoires in COVID-19. The protocol was immunoSEQ multiplex PCR, while the TCRdb copy is restricted to in-frame clones and leaves out a portion. The sample lists roughly 150,000 clones, 80% to 90% occurring once. Material: peripheral blood. These receptor sequences come from a woman older than 75 with COVID-19, enrolled during active disease.

The table lists this clone with a count of one. The chain joins TRBV13 to TRBJ2-5; TRBD2 agrees at 7 bases. The trim removed 4 bases at V and 5 bases at J, leaving 10 bases unmatched. This CDR3 region has 15 residues. Germline CDR1 and CDR2: PRHDT and FYEKMQ (reference sequence). The CDR3 DNA reads as TGTGCCAGCAGCTCCCGAGGACTAGTCGGGGAGACCCAGTACTTC. Translation gives CASSSRGLVGETQYF.

The chain uses TRBV27 and TRBJ2-1; 9 nucleotides agree with TRBD2. This CDR3 comprises 14 residues. Trimming removed 10 bases from V and 4 bases from J; junction bases left unmatched: 8. Germline assignment: CDR1 MNHEY and CDR2 SMNVEV (reference sequence). This CDR3 is CANSPAGGYNEQFF. CDR3 DNA sequence: TGTGCCAACTCACCGGCGGGAGGGTACAATGAGCAGTTCTTC.

V is TRBV2 and J is TRBJ2-5, with 7 bases lining up with TRBD1. V was clipped by 5 bases and J by 4 bases; unmatched bases: 10. Per the germline V gene, CDR1 is SNHLY and CDR2 is FYNNEI. The CDR3 spans 15 residues. In nucleotides, the CDR3 is TGTGCCAGCAGTTACTCCACAGGGGCCGTAGAGACCCAGTACTTC. As protein: CASSYSTGAVETQYF.

The chain uses TRBV6-1 and TRBJ2-7, with a tentative D call TRBD2 (6 bases). The CDR3 length is 14 residues. Deletions cut 0 bases from V and 3 bases from J, with 9 bases between. The germline V gene has CDR1 MNHNS and CDR2 SASEGT. CDR3 DNA: TGTGCCAGCAGTGAAGCGGGACTCGGCTACGAGCAGTACTTC. Protein sequence: CASSEAGLGYEQYF.

The V gene is TRBV29-1, the J gene TRBJ1-5, with a possible D match to TRBD1 (5 bases). V was clipped by 4 bases and J by 0 bases, with 13 bases between them. Germline values: CDR1 SQVTM, CDR2 ANQGSEA. The CDR3 consists of 15 residues. CDR3 nucleotide sequence: TGCAGCGTTGGGTGGGGGGAAGTTAGCAATCAGCCCCAGCATTTT. Translating it yields CSVGWGEVSNQPQHF.

The chain combines TRBV30 with TRBJ1-2; TRBD1 might be the D (6 bases). Per germline, CDR1 GTSNPN and CDR2 SVGIG (reference sequence). This CDR3 region has 15 residues. Trimming cost V 1 base and J 2 bases, with 14 bases left between them. This CDR3 reads CAWSGWGRGNYGYTF. CDR3 DNA: TGTGCCTGGAGTGGTTGGGGGCGAGGAAACTATGGCTACACCTTC.

The V and J genes are TRBV11-2 and TRBJ2-3; 10 nucleotides match TRBD2. The trim removed 1 base at V and 5 bases at J, leaving 0 bases unmatched. The CDR3 is made up of 14 amino acids. In germline, CDR1 is SGHAT, CDR2 FQNNGV. The CDR3 sequence is CASSLGLAGDTQYF. The CDR3 bases are TGTGCCAGCAGCTTAGGACTAGCGGGAGATACGCAGTATTTT.